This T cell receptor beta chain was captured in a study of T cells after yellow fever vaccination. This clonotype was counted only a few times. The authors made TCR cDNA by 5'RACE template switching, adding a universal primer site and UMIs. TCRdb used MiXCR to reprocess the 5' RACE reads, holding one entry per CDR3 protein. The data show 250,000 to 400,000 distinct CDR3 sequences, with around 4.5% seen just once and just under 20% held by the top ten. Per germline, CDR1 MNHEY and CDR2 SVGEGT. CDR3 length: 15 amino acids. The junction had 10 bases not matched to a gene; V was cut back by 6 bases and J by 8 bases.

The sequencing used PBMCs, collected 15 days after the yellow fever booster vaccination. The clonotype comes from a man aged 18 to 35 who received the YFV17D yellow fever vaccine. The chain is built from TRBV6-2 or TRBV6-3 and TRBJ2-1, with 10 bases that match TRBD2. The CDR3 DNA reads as TGTGCCAGCAGGCCCCTAGCGGGGGTAGTACATGAGCAGTTCTTC. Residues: CASRPLAGVVHEQFF.